The 2 T cell receptor beta chains given below trace back to one sample, sequenced in a study of shared clonotypes between healthy human individuals. This table comes from immunoSEQ multiplex PCR, and its TCRdb copy is limited to in-frame clones, with some not included. The sample yields 2 million to 2.5 million clones, approximately 95% seen once. The sequenced sample was naive CD4+ T cells from PBMCs. Subset noted: CD45RA+ positively selected. The receptors were gathered from a man younger than 30 in good health. Some clones in this sample may be carry-over from other donors' samples.

On this clone itself: The same CDR3 arises from other DNA sequences in this sample as well. The chain employs TRBV5-1 and TRBJ2-2; D might be TRBD1 (5 bases). Trimming took 4 bases from V and 2 from J, leaving 9 bases between them. The CDR3 has 14 amino acids. Per the germline V gene, CDR1 is SGHRS and CDR2 is YFSETQ. The CDR3 protein is CASSADTNTGELFF. In DNA form, the CDR3 reads TGCGCCAGCAGCGCGGACACTAACACCGGGGAGCTGTTTTTT.

The gene calls are TRBV7-2 and TRBJ2-1; 12 positions match TRBD1. CDR1 is SGHTA, CDR2 FQGNSA, per germline. V was clipped by 2 bases and J by 13 bases; unmatched bases: 6. There are 14 residues in the CDR3. This chain's CDR3 is CASSLIGTGGGQFF. CDR3 in DNA: TGTGCCAGCAGCTTAATCGGGACAGGGGGCGGACAGTTCTTC.